Listed below are T cell receptor beta chains from one sample, sequenced in a study of blood T cells in healthy people across ages. Each CDR3 protein gets one entry after TCRdb re-called the 5' RACE reads with MiXCR. The data show roughly 800,000 distinct CDR3 sequences, roughly 60% seen once. Sequenced material: blood. These receptors were obtained from a man in his thirties or forties in good health. CDR3s include the opening cysteine and the closing phenylalanine or tryptophan. D genes are given only for firm matches. The size entry is marked missing in some rows and otherwise reads once, few, many or a size class.

clone_size: NA; d_call: TRBD2; j_call: TRBJ2-1; v_call: TRBV6-1; cdr3_nt: TGTGCCAGCAGTGAAGTAAGCGGGGGGATCAATGAGCAGTTCTTC; cdr3_aa: CASSEVSGGINEQFF
clone_size: few; d_call: TRBD2; j_call: TRBJ2-7; v_call: TRBV6-5; cdr3_nt: TGTGCCAGCAGCCCTTCTAGCGGGTCTACCTACGAGCAGTACTTC; cdr3_aa: CASSPSSGSTYEQYF
clone_size: few; d_call: TRBD2; j_call: TRBJ2-5; v_call: TRBV2; cdr3_nt: TGTGCCAGCAGTCGGACTAGCGGGAAGGAGACCCAGTACTTC; cdr3_aa: CASSRTSGKETQYF
clone_size: NA; d_call: NA; j_call: TRBJ2-5; v_call: TRBV29-1; cdr3_nt: TGCAGCGTTGAACCCCTGGGTAGACGGGGCAAAGAGACCCAGTACTTC; cdr3_aa: CSVEPLGRRGKETQYF
clone_size: NA; d_call: NA; j_call: TRBJ2-1; v_call: TRBV20-1; cdr3_nt: TGCAGCGCCGCTAGAGAGTTAGACAATGAGCAGTTCTTC; cdr3_aa: CSAARELDNEQFF
clone_size: once; d_call: NA; j_call: TRBJ2-7; v_call: TRBV7-7; cdr3_nt: TGTGCCAGCAGCTTAGGGGACGCCGAGCAGTACTTC; cdr3_aa: CASSLGDAEQYF
clone_size: NA; d_call: NA; j_call: TRBJ1-2; v_call: TRBV6-6; cdr3_nt: TGTGCCAGCAGCCTAAATTGGGACGGCTACACCTTC; cdr3_aa: CASSLNWDGYTF
clone_size: NA; d_call: TRBD1; j_call: TRBJ2-7; v_call: TRBV2; cdr3_nt: TGTGCCAGCAGCCTAGGGACAGAGTACGAGCAGTACTTC; cdr3_aa: CASSLGTEYEQYF
clone_size: NA; d_call: TRBD1; j_call: TRBJ1-1; v_call: TRBV7-9; cdr3_nt: TGTGCCAGCAGCTTACGGACAGGGAACACTGAAGCTTTCTTT; cdr3_aa: CASSLRTGNTEAFF
clone_size: once; d_call: NA; j_call: TRBJ1-2; v_call: TRBV28; cdr3_nt: TGTGCCAGCAGCCCGACCTCCGGAGGGTTCTATGGCTACACCTTC; cdr3_aa: CASSPTSGGFYGYTF
clone_size: NA; d_call: NA; j_call: TRBJ2-3; v_call: TRBV6-6; cdr3_nt: TGTGCCAGCAGTTACGACATAAGCACAGATACGCAGTATTTT; cdr3_aa: CASSYDISTDTQYF
clone_size: NA; d_call: NA; j_call: TRBJ2-6; v_call: TRBV28; cdr3_nt: TGTGCCAGCAGCCGCTACTCCTCTGGGGCCAACGTCCTGACTTTC; cdr3_aa: CASSRYSSGANVLTF
clone_size: NA; d_call: NA; j_call: TRBJ2-1; v_call: TRBV29-1; cdr3_nt: TGCAGCGTGTCAGGGAGTGCGGGGACGGAGCTACAAAAGCAGTTCTTC; cdr3_aa: CSVSGSAGTELQKQFF
clone_size: once; d_call: TRBD1; j_call: TRBJ1-2; v_call: TRBV29-1; cdr3_nt: TGCAGCGTTGATCGCGGACAGGCCTATGGCTACACCTTC; cdr3_aa: CSVDRGQAYGYTF
clone_size: NA; d_call: TRBD2; j_call: TRBJ2-3; v_call: TRBV28; cdr3_nt: TGTGCCAGCAGTCCACCCCAGGGACTAGCGGGATCCGATACGCAGTATTTT; cdr3_aa: CASSPPQGLAGSDTQYF
clone_size: once; d_call: NA; j_call: TRBJ2-4; v_call: TRBV15; cdr3_nt: TGTGCCACCAGCAGGCTTGACAACGGAGACATTCAGTACTTC; cdr3_aa: CATSRLDNGDIQYF